The 19 T cell receptor beta chains listed next were all sequenced from one sample in a study of blood T cells in healthy people across ages. For the second PCR, which ran for 7 to 11 cycles, a sample-barcoded 5' primer and a J-beta primer mix were used. Via MiXCR, TCRdb re-called the 5' RACE reads, giving one row per CDR3 protein. Among some 1.4 million distinct CDR3 sequences listed, about 40% were seen once. The sequenced sample consisted of blood. These TCRs come from a woman aged 18-29 years in good health.

The rearrangement uses TRBV27 and TRBJ2-7; maybe TRBD1 (5 bases). V lost 0 bases and J 2 bases, leaving 8 bases between the germline ends. The length of the CDR3 is 14 residues. The germline CDR1 and CDR2 sequences are MNHEY and SMNVEV (reference sequence). The CDR3 loop reads CASSLSTEPYEQYF. CDR3 nucleotides: TGTGCCAGCAGTTTATCGACAGAACCCTACGAGCAGTACTTC.

This clonotype was recorded a few times. The J gene is TRBJ2-7, the V gene TRBV6-6; D call uncertain. V was pared by 6 bases and J by 5 bases, with 23 bases between. Germline V gene sequence: CDR1 MNHNY, CDR2 SVGAGI (reference sequence). The CDR3 loop spans 16 amino acids. The DNA for the CDR3 is TGTGCCAGCAGCCGACCCGACCAGCAGAATCTTCACGAGCAGTACTTC. Translation: CASSRPDQQNLHEQYF.

This clonotype was observed once. The chain joins TRBV6-5 to TRBJ2-7; D is undetermined. CDR3 length: 15 amino acids. CDR1 is MNHEY and CDR2 is SVGAGI in the germline V gene. Trimming took off 6 bases at V and 7 bases at J, with 22 bases between the two ends. CDR3 sequence: CASRRQDFVRNEQYF. In nucleotides, the CDR3 is TGTGCCAGCAGACGGCAAGATTTTGTTCGAAATGAGCAGTACTTC.

This clonotype was picked up a small number of times. The rearrangement uses TRBV20-1 and TRBJ2-1; D not certain. Germline CDR1 is DFQATT and CDR2 is SNEGSKA (reference sequence). The V end was cut by 0 bases, the J end by 2 bases, with 11 bases between. CDR3 length: 15 residues. CDR3 DNA: TGCAGTGCTAGAGATGCCCGAGATACCTACAATGAGCAGTTCTTC. Its translation is CSARDARDTYNEQFF.

The table lists this clonotype with a few counts. The rearrangement links TRBV7-6 to TRBJ1-4; 8 bases align to TRBD1. This CDR3 is 14 amino acids long. The V and J ends lost 3 bases and 7 bases, in that order; junction bases with no gene match: 4. Looked up from germline, CDR1 is SGHVS and CDR2 is FNYEAQ. Here the CDR3 reads CASSLDRESEKLFF. CDR3 DNA sequence: TGTGCCAGCAGCTTGGACAGGGAGAGTGAAAAACTGTTTTTT.

CDR3 coding DNA: TGCGCCAGCAGTCCAAGAGGGGCAGGGGGCAACGACGAGCAGTACTTC. Translated: CASSPRGAGGNDEQYF. The chain links TRBV4-1 to TRBJ2-7; TRBD1 matches at 8 bases. The CDR3 runs 16 residues. Unmatched junction bases numbered 15, after V lost 6 bases and J lost 5 bases. CDR1 is MGHRA and CDR2 is YSYEKL in the germline V gene.

This clonotype was seen a few times. The V and J genes are TRBV12-3 or TRBV12-4 and TRBJ2-7, with D unresolved. The CDR3 is 12 amino acids. V was cut by 6 bases and J by 0 bases, with 6 bases left in between. As DNA, the CDR3 is TGTGCCAGCAGCCACAACTCCTACGAGCAGTACTTC. This gives the protein CASSHNSYEQYF.

J is TRBJ2-1 and V is TRBV9, with D perhaps TRBD1 or TRBD2 (5 bases each). Trimming left V 4 bases short and J 1 base short, with 15 bases between. This CDR3 region has 16 residues. The germline V gene has CDR1 SGDLS and CDR2 YYNGEE. The CDR3 loop is CASSWGSATSYNEQFF. Written as DNA, the CDR3 is TGTGCCAGCAGCTGGGGGAGTGCCACGTCCTACAATGAGCAGTTCTTC.

This clonotype has just a few counts. The J gene is TRBJ2-7, the V gene TRBV28; the match to TRBD1 covers 9 bases. CDR1 and CDR2 (germline): MDHEN, SYDVKM. After removal of 2 bases from V and 4 bases from J, the junction contained 3 bases not matched to a gene. The CDR3 covers 14 residues. CDR3: CASSLPGTGYEQYF. For the CDR3, the DNA is TGTGCCAGCAGTTTACCGGGGACAGGGTACGAGCAGTACTTC.

This clonotype was seen a few times. CDR3 protein: CSAAGLAGGHEQFF. The CDR3 DNA reads as TGCAGCGCCGCGGGGTTAGCGGGGGGGCATGAGCAGTTCTTC. The rearrangement joins TRBV29-1 to TRBJ2-1; 11 bases fit TRBD2. Germline V lookup: CDR1 SQVTM, CDR2 ANQGSEA. The CDR3 has 14 residues. V was clipped by 7 bases and J by 8 bases; unmatched bases: 10.

The sample holds a few counts of this clonotype. This chain joins TRBV21-1 and TRBJ1-2. TRBV21-1 is assigned pseudogene status. This CDR3 is built from 15 residues. The CDR3 region is CASSKTARRPYGYTF. As DNA, the CDR3 is TGTGCCAGCAGCAAAACGGCGCGGCGGCCATATGGCTACACCTTC.

This clonotype was observed a few times. This chain links TRBV20-1 with TRBJ2-5; D is perhaps TRBD2 (5 bases). The V end was cut by 2 bases, the J end by 5 bases, with 12 bases between. CDR3 length: 13 residues. Germline loops: CDR1 DFQATT, CDR2 SNEGSKA (reference sequence). CDR3 nucleotide sequence: TGCAGTGCTAGACGAGGCGGGCAGGAGACCCAGTACTTC. Translated: CSARRGGQETQYF.

This clonotype was counted a few times. The genes are TRBV20-1 and TRBJ2-5; D remains unclear. The CDR3 is 13 amino acids. V lost 5 bases, J lost 5 bases, and 15 bases lay in between. Germline CDR1 and CDR2: DFQATT and SNEGSKA (reference sequence). In DNA form, the CDR3 reads TGCAGTGCTGCCGCCGGTGCCGTGGAGACCCAGTACTTC. This encodes CSAAAGAVETQYF.

The CDR3 region has the DNA TGCAGTGCTACAAGAAAGCGGCGGACGGACTCCTACGAGCAGTACTTC. Translated, it gives CSATRKRRTDSYEQYF. The chain carries TRBV20-1 and TRBJ2-7; the D gene is possibly TRBD2 (5 bases). The V gene lost 4 bases and the J gene lost 0 bases, with 19 bases spanning the gap. Germline CDR1 DFQATT, CDR2 SNEGSKA (reference sequence). This CDR3 has 16 residues.

The chain employs TRBV30 and TRBJ2-1; 11 bases are a match to TRBD2. Germline CDR1 and CDR2: GTSNPN and SVGIG (reference sequence). With 3 bases clipped from V and 4 bases from J, the junction kept 8 bases outside the gene matches. The CDR3 loop spans 16 amino acids. CDR3 nucleotide sequence: TGTGCCTGGAGGGGCCGACTAGCGGGGACGTACAATGAGCAGTTCTTC. Encoded protein: CAWRGRLAGTYNEQFF.

This chain joins TRBV20-1 and TRBJ2-5, with 10 bases matching TRBD2. The last part of the DNA fits TRBJ2-7 better; the J call may be wrong. This CDR3 contains 15 residues. The germline V gene has CDR1 DFQATT and CDR2 SNEGSKA (reference sequence). This chain's CDR3 is CSARDHPSGRSEQYF. The CDR3 region has the DNA TGCAGTGCTAGAGATCATCCTAGCGGGAGATCCGAGCAGTACTTC.

V usage is TRBV9 and J usage is TRBJ1-6; perhaps TRBD1 as D (5 bases). Trimming took off 4 bases at V and 9 bases at J, with 17 bases between the two ends. CDR3 length: 15 residues. Germline assignment: CDR1 SGDLS and CDR2 YYNGEE. This chain's CDR3 is CASSSGTEEGSPLHF. DNA of the CDR3: TGTGCCAGCAGCTCCGGGACGGAGGAGGGTTCACCCCTCCACTTT.

In its sample, this clonotype was seen a few times. This rearrangement joins TRBV15 to TRBJ2-7; 10 nucleotides line up with TRBD2. CDR1 and CDR2 (germline): LNHNV, YYDKDF (reference sequence). V was pared by 1 base and J by 5 bases, with 5 bases of the junction left unmatched. The CDR3 sequence is 15 residues long. CDR3 DNA: TGTGCCACCAGCAGAGCCCCTAGCGGGAGTGACGAGCAGTACTTC. It yields the protein CATSRAPSGSDEQYF.

This clonotype has more than one count but fewer than ten. The germline gene is not matched at one end of the junction; a read error may be the cause. CDR3 in DNA: TGCGCCCATTGGAGCGGGGGGACAGATACGCAGTATTTT. This encodes CAHWSGGTDTQYF. The chain links TRBV10-3 to TRBJ2-3, with 9 bases fitting TRBD2. Germline-derived CDR1 and CDR2 are ENHRY and SYGVKD. The CDR3 consists of 13 residues.